The following is a T cell receptor beta chain sequence with its context. Antigen specificity is unknown. The record originates from a study of T cells in localized non-small cell lung cancer. V lost 4 bases to trimming and J lost 4 bases, with 13 bases between them. Germline CDR1 is SGHDN and CDR2 is FVKESK. The CDR3 totals 14 residues. TCRdb keeps only in-frame clones here, not all; method: immunoSEQ multiplex PCR. The sample has 55,000 to 75,000 clones, roughly 90% seen once; the top ten hold just over 20%. Regarding the study as a whole: Paired adjacent lung recovered a median about 60 of the top 100 tumor clones.

This chain connects TRBV14 to TRBJ1-1; D not resolved. This receptor was obtained from a male donor at least 60 years old with stage III squamous cell lung carcinoma. Sequences were derived from peripheral blood, sampled before any cancer treatment. The CDR3 DNA sequence: TGTGCCAGCAGCCCTCGAGCTCGGGGCACTGAAGCTTTCTTT. It yields the protein CASSPRARGTEAFF.